This T cell receptor (beta chain) appears in the sequencing data of a study of blood T cells in healthy people across ages. This CDR3 contains 13 residues. The ends were cut back, 9 bases at V and 0 bases at J, with 11 bases in the middle. General study results and limits: In long-lived donors, naive CD4+ cell counts and diversity exceeded those of aged donors.

There are a few counts of this clonotype. No antigen is known for it. Combining a sample-barcoded 5' primer with a J-beta primer mix, a second PCR ran for about 7 to 11 cycles. Using its own MiXCR run on the 5' RACE reads, TCRdb lists one record per CDR3 protein. The table includes 1 million or so distinct CDR3 sequences, roughly 24% detected once. The authors drew about 10 milliliters of peripheral blood from each donor. Another study also made use of these data, one on T cells of mothers and their children. From that second work: Regardless of relatedness, pairs show thymic selection shaping TCR recombination output in a similar manner.

This TCR came from a girl aged 2 to 9 in good health. What was sequenced was blood. The chain carries TRBV12-3 or TRBV12-4 and TRBJ2-5; TRBD1 might be the D (6 bases). Here the CDR3 DNA reads TGTGCCAGTTGGGGGCTGAACCAAGAGACCCAGTACTTC. It encodes CASWGLNQETQYF.